The 11 T cell receptor beta chains reported below all come from one sample, sequenced in a study of T cell repertoires in cytomegalovirus infection (dated by TCRdb to about 2019). Sequencing was carried out with an Illumina HiSeq 1500. The public reads were run again by TCRdb, first through fastp at Q25 and then through MiXCR, and only productive beta chains were kept. Rows merge per CDR3 protein into single entries with the most common DNA and genes. Recorded for this sample are 65,000 to 90,000 distinct CDR3 sequences; around 3.4% of them occurred a single time. Clones ranked in the top ten supply under 5.5% of the sample. The sequenced material came from PBMCs. These receptors were taken from a human donor in good health (CMV status not recorded). Some clones in this sample may be carry-over from other donors' samples.

This clonotype was seen ten or more times. This rearrangement joins TRBV15 to TRBJ1-2, with TRBD1 matching over 8 bases. V was pared by 0 bases and J by 7 bases, with 4 bases of the junction left unmatched. Germline V lookup: CDR1 LNHNV, CDR2 YYDKDF (reference sequence). This CDR3 region has 14 residues. Written as DNA, the CDR3 is TGTGCCACCAGCAGAGATGCAGGGGGCTTTGGCTACACCTTC. It is translated as CATSRDAGGFGYTF.

This clonotype was recorded many times. The chain uses TRBV12-3 or TRBV12-4 and TRBJ1-1, with D unclear. The CDR3 sequence is 13 residues long. The V and J ends lost 6 bases and 3 bases respectively, with 11 bases between them. The chain's CDR3 is CASSVKQYTEAFF. The CDR3 DNA is TGTGCCAGCAGCGTTAAACAGTACACTGAAGCTTTCTTT.

This clonotype was observed many times. The chain employs TRBV2 and TRBJ2-7; a weak D match, TRBD2 (5 bases). Germline V CDR1 and CDR2: SNHLY, FYNNEI. CDR3 length: 12 residues. The V end lost 7 bases, the J end lost 9 bases, and 16 bases lay between the germline ends. The CDR3 region is CASNQGSGVQYF. The CDR3 nucleotides are TGTGCCAGCAATCAAGGGTCCGGGGTGCAGTACTTC.

This clonotype was found many times. This chain links TRBV3-1 with TRBJ2-5; possibly TRBD2 for D (5 bases). V lost 0 bases to trimming and J lost 4 bases, with 6 bases between them. This CDR3 is built from 13 residues. Germline V gene lookup returns CDR1 LGHDT and CDR2 YNNKEL (reference sequence). The CDR3 is CASSQDAGETQYF. The CDR3 DNA sequence: TGTGCCAGCAGCCAAGATGCGGGAGAGACCCAGTACTTC.

At least ten counts were recorded for this clonotype. The rearrangement uses TRBV29-1 and TRBJ2-3; D is unclear. Germline V gene lookup returns CDR1 SQVTM and CDR2 ANQGSEA. The length of the CDR3 is 14 residues. V was trimmed by 3 bases and J by 1 base, leaving 11 bases between them. CDR3 protein: CSVDVQVRTDTQYF. The CDR3, as DNA: TGCAGCGTTGACGTACAAGTCCGCACAGATACGCAGTATTTT.

This clonotype has a count of ten or more. The chain has TRBV6-1 and TRBJ2-5; 11 positions agree with TRBD2. Germline V CDR1 and CDR2: MNHNS, SASEGT. V was clipped by 3 bases and J by 5 bases; unmatched bases: 8. The length of the CDR3 is 16 residues. The CDR3 is CASSDILAGGMETQYF. CDR3 nucleotide sequence: TGTGCCAGCAGTGATATCCTAGCGGGGGGCATGGAGACCCAGTACTTC.

Ten or more counts support this clonotype. The rearrangement joins TRBV28 to TRBJ1-1; D call uncertain. CDR3 length: 14 amino acids. The V and J ends lost 6 bases and 1 base respectively, with 12 bases between them. The V gene's germline CDR1 is MDHEN and CDR2 SYDVKM. The CDR3 loop is CASRGLSWNTEAFF. CDR3 DNA sequence: TGTGCCAGCAGGGGGTTGTCGTGGAACACTGAAGCTTTCTTT.

This clonotype was seen ten or more times. The V gene is TRBV27, the J gene TRBJ1-6; no clear D. The CDR3 has 13 amino acids. CDR1 MNHEY and CDR2 SMNVEV come from the germline V gene (reference sequence). Trimming stripped 3 bases from V and 6 bases from J, with 6 bases between. DNA for the CDR3: TGTGCCAGCAGTTTGTACCCTAATTCACCCCTCCACTTT. Translating gives CASSLYPNSPLHF.

This clonotype was observed many times. This chain uses TRBV4-2 with TRBJ1-5; D gene ambiguous. Per germline, CDR1 LGHNA and CDR2 YNFKEQ. CDR3 length: 13 amino acids. V shed 0 bases and J shed 9 bases, with 9 bases lying between them. The CDR3 loop reads CASSQDSDWPQHF. The CDR3 DNA is TGTGCCAGCAGCCAAGATTCTGATTGGCCCCAGCATTTT.

This clonotype showed up many times. The rearrangement joins TRBV19 to TRBJ2-5; tentatively, D is TRBD1 (5 bases). The CDR3 has 15 residues. V gave up 6 bases and J gave up 5 bases, with 19 bases separating them. CDR1 is LNHDA and CDR2 is SQIVND in the germline V gene (reference sequence). CDR3: CASRVQGGSRETQYF. The CDR3 region has the DNA TGTGCCAGTAGAGTGCAGGGCGGTTCCCGCGAGACCCAGTACTTC.

This clonotype came up many times. The genes are TRBV4-1 and TRBJ1-5; weak D call: TRBD1 (5 bases). Germline V gene lookup returns CDR1 MGHRA and CDR2 YSYEKL. V shed 6 bases and J shed 4 bases, with 10 bases lying between them. This CDR3 region has 13 residues. The CDR3 DNA is TGCGCCAGCAGTCGACAGACTAATCAGCCCCAGCATTTT. As protein: CASSRQTNQPQHF.